This TCR beta chain was captured in a study of cytomegalovirus exposure and HLA in healthy donors. 60 Vbeta and 13 Jbeta primers were used in PCR. Generated by immunoSEQ multiplex PCR, the TCRdb table keeps only in-frame clones and is missing some. The sample has 130,000 to 150,000 clones, 79% seen once. The clonotype was recovered from a middle-aged woman in good health and CMV-seropositive. Material: PBMCs.

CDR3 loop: CASHGEDNEQFF. The CDR3 DNA sequence: TGCGCCAGTCACGGAGAGGACAATGAGCAGTTCTTC. V usage is TRBV5-1 and J usage is TRBJ2-1; D is unresolved. The CDR3 runs 12 residues. Germline CDR1 and CDR2: SGHRS and YFSETQ. V lost 8 bases and J lost 5, with 11 bases in between.